The 3 T cell receptor beta chains below were found in one sample sequenced in a study of siplizumab effects on memory and regulatory T cells. The method was immunoSEQ multiplex PCR; TCRdb's version includes in-frame clones alone and lacks a portion of them. Here the sample spans approximately 97,000 clones, about 90% being singletons. The sequenced material came from CD4+ T cells sorted from blood. Receptors were obtained from a human donor in good health.

The V and J genes are TRBV5-6 and TRBJ2-5, with 7 positions matching TRBD2. V was clipped by 3 bases and J by 4 bases; unmatched bases: 15. Germline V CDR1 and CDR2: SGHDT, YYEEEE. The CDR3 consists of 17 residues. The CDR3 protein is CASSSGIDPGGGETQYF. The DNA of the CDR3 is TGTGCCAGCAGCTCCGGGATTGACCCGGGGGGTGGAGAGACCCAGTACTTC.

This clone was counted once. V usage is TRBV5-4 and J usage is TRBJ2-7; TRBD2 matches 10 bases. The trim removed 4 bases at V and 5 bases at J, leaving 9 bases unmatched. Per the germline V gene, CDR1 is SGHNT and CDR2 is YYREEE (reference sequence). CDR3 size: 15 residues. CDR3 DNA sequence: TGTGCCAGCAGCCGACCGCTAGCGGGAGCACACGAGCAGTACTTC. It specifies CASSRPLAGAHEQYF. Based on the CDR3 plus reference TRBV5-4 and TRBJ2-7, the full variable domain is ETGVTQSPTHLIKTRGQQVTLRCSSQSGHNTVSWYQQALGQGPQFIFQYYREEENGRGNFPPRFSGLQFPNYSSELNVNALELDDSALYLCASSRPLAGAHEQYFGPGTRLTVT.

This sequence joins TRBV14 and TRBJ2-1; D ambiguous. CDR3 length: 11 residues. Trimming shortened V by 4 bases and J by 7 bases, and 5 bases separated the two germline ends. CDR1 is SGHDN and CDR2 is FVKESK in the germline V gene. CDR3 nucleotides: TGTGCCAGCAGCCGAATTAATGAGCAGTTCTTC. Translation: CASSRINEQFF. Filled out from reference TRBV14 and TRBJ2-1, the complete variable domain reads EAGVTQFPSHSVIEKGQTVTLRCDPISGHDNLYWYRRVMGKEIKFLLHFVKESKQDESGMPNNRFLAERTGGTYSTLKVQPAELEDSGVYFCASSRINEQFFGPGTRLTVL.